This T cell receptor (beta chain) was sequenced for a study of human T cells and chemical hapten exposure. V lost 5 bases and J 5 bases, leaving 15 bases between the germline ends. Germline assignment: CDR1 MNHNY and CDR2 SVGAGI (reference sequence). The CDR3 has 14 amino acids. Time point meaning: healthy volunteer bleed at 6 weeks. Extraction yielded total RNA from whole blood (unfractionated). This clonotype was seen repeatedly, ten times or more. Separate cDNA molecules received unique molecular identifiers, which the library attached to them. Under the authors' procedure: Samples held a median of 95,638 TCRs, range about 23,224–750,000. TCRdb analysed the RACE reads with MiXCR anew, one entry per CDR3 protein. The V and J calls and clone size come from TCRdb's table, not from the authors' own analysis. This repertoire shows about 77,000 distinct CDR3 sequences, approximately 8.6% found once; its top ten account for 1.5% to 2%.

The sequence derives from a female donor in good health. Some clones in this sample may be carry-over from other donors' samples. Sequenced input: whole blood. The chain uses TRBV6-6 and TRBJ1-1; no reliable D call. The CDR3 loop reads CASSLTPHGTEAFF. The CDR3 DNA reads TGTGCCAGCAGTCTGACTCCTCACGGTACTGAAGCTTTCTTT.